Listed here are 14 T cell receptor beta chains from one sample, sequenced in a study of OX40 agonist ivuxolimab in advanced cancers. Repertoires were generated with immunoSEQ multiplex PCR, while TCRdb's copy carries only in-frame clones and drops some. The table shows 55,000 to 85,000 clones, with more than 75% occurring only once. The starting material was CD4+ or CD8+ T cells sorted from blood, obtained in a trial of the OX40 agonist ivuxolimab. The origin of the receptors is an adult with an advanced solid tumor such as melanoma, head and neck, liver or kidney cancer.

V gene TRBV19 combines with J gene TRBJ2-7; TRBD2 aligns across 8 bases. Germline values: CDR1 LNHDA, CDR2 SQIVND (reference sequence). This CDR3 is 15 amino acids long. The V segment lost 3 bases and the J segment 0 bases; nucleotides outside the gene matches: 4. Here the CDR3 DNA reads TGTGCCAGTAGTATTCGGGGGGGGAGCTCCTACGAGCAGTACTTC. It specifies CASSIRGGSSYEQYF.

This chain links TRBV7-9 with TRBJ1-6, with D unresolved. Per the germline V gene, CDR1 is SEHNR and CDR2 is FQNEAQ (reference sequence). The V and J ends lost 2 bases and 6 bases respectively, with 11 bases between them. This CDR3 is 15 amino acids long. Written as DNA, the CDR3 is TGTGCCAGCAGCTTACCACTCGGCGGTAATTCACCCCTCCACTTT. Translation gives CASSLPLGGNSPLHF.

CDR3 sequence (DNA): TGTGCCACCAGCAGAGTAGGTCGGACGGGCGGGACTGAAGCTTTCTTT. Translation: CATSRVGRTGGTEAFF. V gene TRBV15 combines with J gene TRBJ1-1; D is unclear. Germline V lookup: CDR1 LNHNV, CDR2 YYDKDF (reference sequence). CDR3 length: 16 residues. V lost 1 base and J 5 bases, leaving 17 bases between the germline ends.

This clone has just a few counts. This CDR3 reads CASSLSGGGDAYEQYF. In DNA, the CDR3 is TGTGCCAGCAGCCTTAGTGGTGGGGGGGACGCCTACGAGCAGTACTTC. The genes are TRBV7-2 and TRBJ2-7; 7 bases fit TRBD2. The CDR3 totals 16 residues. With 5 bases clipped from V and 2 bases from J, the junction kept 12 bases outside the gene matches. The V gene's germline CDR1 is SGHTA and CDR2 FQGNSA.

V usage is TRBV6-6 and J usage is TRBJ2-7; D perhaps matches TRBD2 (5 bases). This CDR3 contains 13 residues. From germline, CDR1 is MNHNY and CDR2 SVGAGI (reference sequence). V lost 7 bases, J lost 5 bases, and 15 bases lay in between. CDR3 in DNA: TGTGCCAGCATTCCCGATGGGAGCGACGAGCAGTACTTC. Protein: CASIPDGSDEQYF.

This clone has only a few counts. The chain is built from TRBV9 and TRBJ2-7; D is unclear. This CDR3 comprises 15 residues. V dropped 4 bases and J dropped 0 bases, with 14 bases sitting between them. CDR1 and CDR2 from the germline V gene are SGDLS and YYNGEE. The CDR3 bases are TGTGCCAGCAGCCCCCAAGCGCTTAGCTCCTACGAGCAGTACTTC. Protein product: CASSPQALSSYEQYF.

The V gene is TRBV7-2, the J gene TRBJ1-6; 7 positions agree with TRBD1. After removal of 2 bases from V and 2 bases from J, the junction contained 12 bases not matched to a gene. This CDR3 region has 19 residues. CDR1 and CDR2 from the germline V gene are SGHTA and FQGNSA. Here the CDR3 reads CASSLSGRGSIPYNSPLHF. The CDR3 DNA follows: TGTGCCAGCAGCTTAAGTGGCAGGGGGTCGATTCCCTATAATTCACCCCTCCACTTT.

This clone has just one count. One end of the junction is discordant with germline, which a read error may explain. The chain joins TRBV5-4 to TRBJ1-4, with TRBD1 as a possible D gene (6 bases). The germline CDR1 and CDR2 sequences are SGHNT and YYREEE (reference sequence). The CDR3 is 15 amino acids. The CDR3 loop reads CASSTGGTTNEKLFF. In DNA, the CDR3 is TGTGCCAGCAGCACGGGGGGGACAACCAATGAAAAACTGTTTTTT.

The genes are TRBV6-5 and TRBJ1-1; TRBD1 is a possible D gene (5 bases). Germline values: CDR1 MNHEY, CDR2 SVGAGI. Trimming left V 2 bases short and J 11 bases short, with 18 bases between. The CDR3 has 14 residues. The CDR3 nucleotides are TGTGCCAGCAGTTACCTCGCCGTCGACAGCTCTGCTTTCTTT. Encoded protein: CASSYLAVDSSAFF.

This CDR3 is CASTRGAGTGELFF. DNA for the CDR3: TGTGCCAGCACCCGCGGGGCGGGGACCGGGGAGCTGTTTTTT. The chain uses TRBV2 and TRBJ2-2; D may be TRBD2 (6 bases). Trimming cost V 7 bases and J 5 bases, with 14 bases left between them. The germline gives CDR1 SNHLY, CDR2 FYNNEI. The CDR3 has 14 amino acids.

The chain joins TRBV10-2 to TRBJ2-7; unclear D gene. The V end lost 2 bases, the J end lost 2 bases, and 19 bases lay between the germline ends. Germline V gives CDR1 WSHSY, CDR2 SAAADI. The CDR3 length is 17 residues. In DNA form, the CDR3 reads TGCGCCAGCAGTGAGAGGACCGCATGGCGAAGCCCCTACGAGCAGTACTTC. This translates into CASSERTAWRSPYEQYF.

This chain connects TRBV5-1 to TRBJ2-3, with 12 positions matching TRBD2. With V trimmed by 0 bases and J by 4 bases, 6 bases remained unmatched. The germline V gene encodes CDR1 SGHRS and CDR2 YFSETQ. This CDR3 is 17 amino acids long. CDR3 amino acids: CASSLALAGGQPDTQYF. CDR3 in DNA: TGCGCCAGCAGCTTGGCCCTAGCGGGGGGGCAACCAGATACGCAGTATTTT.

This chain uses TRBV6-5 with TRBJ1-1; D is perhaps TRBD1 (5 bases). The ends were cut back, 0 bases at V and 1 base at J, with 9 bases in the middle. Germline lookup yields CDR1 MNHEY and CDR2 SVGAGI. The CDR3 has 15 amino acids. In nucleotides, the CDR3 is TGTGCCAGCAGTTACTCGGGGGGACCGAACACTGAAGCTTTCTTT. This sequence encodes CASSYSGGPNTEAFF.

There are a few counts of this clone. V gene TRBV7-2 combines with J gene TRBJ2-7; 7 nucleotides line up with TRBD2. The CDR3 is 14 amino acids. Germline CDR1 SGHTA, CDR2 FQGNSA. After removal of 4 bases from V and 5 bases from J, the junction contained 8 bases not matched to a gene. The CDR3 nucleotides read TGTGCCAGCAGCTCAGGGAGGGTGACCCACGAGCAGTACTTC. This translates into CASSSGRVTHEQYF.